This T cell receptor beta chain comes out of a study of T cell repertoires in cytomegalovirus infection. This clonotype appeared many times. This CDR3 spans 13 amino acids. Germline CDR1 SGHTA, CDR2 FQGNSA. Trimming cost V 3 bases and J 5 bases, with 10 bases left between them. TCRdb analysed the reads with MiXCR anew, one entry per CDR3 protein. The repertoire includes about 530,000 distinct CDR3 sequences, around 27% of them detected once, and roughly 13% sits in the top ten. The source material was PBMCs. This sequence joins TRBV7-2 and TRBJ1-1, with a possible D match to TRBD1 (6 bases). The sequence derives from a human donor in good health (CMV status not recorded). Some clones in this sample may be carry-over from other donors' samples. The CDR3: CASSFVTGTEAFF. Written as DNA, the CDR3 is TGTGCCAGCAGCTTTGTGACAGGAACTGAAGCTTTCTTT.